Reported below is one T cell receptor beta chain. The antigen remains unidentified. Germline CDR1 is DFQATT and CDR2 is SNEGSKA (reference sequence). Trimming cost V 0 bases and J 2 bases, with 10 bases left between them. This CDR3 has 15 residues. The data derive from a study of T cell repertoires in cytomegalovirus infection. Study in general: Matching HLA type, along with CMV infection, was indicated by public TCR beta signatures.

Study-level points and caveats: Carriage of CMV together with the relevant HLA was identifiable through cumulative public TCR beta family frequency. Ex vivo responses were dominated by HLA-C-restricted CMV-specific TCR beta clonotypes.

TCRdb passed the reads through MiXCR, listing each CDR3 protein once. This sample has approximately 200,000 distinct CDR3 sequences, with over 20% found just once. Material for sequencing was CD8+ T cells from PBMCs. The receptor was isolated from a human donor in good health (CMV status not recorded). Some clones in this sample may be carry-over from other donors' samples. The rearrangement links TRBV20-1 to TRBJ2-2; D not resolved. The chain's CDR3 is CSARDRQFNTGELFF. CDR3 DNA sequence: TGCAGTGCTAGAGATCGCCAGTTTAACACCGGGGAGCTGTTTTTT.